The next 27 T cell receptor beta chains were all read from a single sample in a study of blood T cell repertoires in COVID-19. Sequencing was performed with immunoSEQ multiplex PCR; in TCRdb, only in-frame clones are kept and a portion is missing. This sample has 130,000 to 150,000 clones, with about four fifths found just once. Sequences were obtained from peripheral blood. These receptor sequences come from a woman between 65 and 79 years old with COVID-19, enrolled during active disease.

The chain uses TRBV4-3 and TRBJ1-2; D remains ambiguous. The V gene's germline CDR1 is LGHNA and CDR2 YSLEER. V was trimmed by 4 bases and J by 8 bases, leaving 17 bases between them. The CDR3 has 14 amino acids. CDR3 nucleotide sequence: TGCGCCAGCAGCCCATCGGGTCCGGGCGGGGGCTACACCTTC. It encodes CASSPSGPGGGYTF.

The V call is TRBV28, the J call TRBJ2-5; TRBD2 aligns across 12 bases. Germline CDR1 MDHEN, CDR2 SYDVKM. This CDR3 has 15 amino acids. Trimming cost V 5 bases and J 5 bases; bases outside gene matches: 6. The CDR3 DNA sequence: TGTGCCAGCAGTGACCACGGGACTAGCGGGGAGACCCAGTACTTC. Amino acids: CASSDHGTSGETQYF.

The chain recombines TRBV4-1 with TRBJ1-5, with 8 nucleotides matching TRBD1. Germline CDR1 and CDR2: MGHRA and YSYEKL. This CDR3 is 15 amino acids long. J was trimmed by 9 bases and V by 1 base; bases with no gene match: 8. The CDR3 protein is CASSQVRDRGRPQHF. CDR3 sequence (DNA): TGCGCCAGCAGCCAAGTAAGAGACAGGGGTAGGCCCCAGCATTTT.

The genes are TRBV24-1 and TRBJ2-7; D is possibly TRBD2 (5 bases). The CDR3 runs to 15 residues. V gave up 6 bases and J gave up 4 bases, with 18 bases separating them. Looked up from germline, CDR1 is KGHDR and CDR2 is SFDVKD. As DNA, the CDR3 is TGTGCCACCAGTTCAGCCCAAGAGGGCCTTTACGAGCAGTACTTC. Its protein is CATSSAQEGLYEQYF.

The chain's CDR3 is CACRGKLNQPQHF. The CDR3, as DNA: TGTGCCTGCAGGGGAAAACTCAATCAGCCCCAGCATTTT. This rearrangement joins TRBV30 to TRBJ1-5; D perhaps matches TRBD1 (6 bases). This CDR3 comprises 13 residues. Trimming removed 6 bases at V and 3 bases at J, with 12 bases between. Per the germline V gene, CDR1 is GTSNPN and CDR2 is SVGIG (reference sequence).

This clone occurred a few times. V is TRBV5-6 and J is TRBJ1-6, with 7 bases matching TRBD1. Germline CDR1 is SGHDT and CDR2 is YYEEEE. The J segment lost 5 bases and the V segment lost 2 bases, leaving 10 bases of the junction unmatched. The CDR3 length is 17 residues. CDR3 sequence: CASSFSGGQVDNSPLHF. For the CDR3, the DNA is TGTGCCAGCAGCTTTTCCGGAGGACAGGTCGATAATTCACCCCTCCACTTT.

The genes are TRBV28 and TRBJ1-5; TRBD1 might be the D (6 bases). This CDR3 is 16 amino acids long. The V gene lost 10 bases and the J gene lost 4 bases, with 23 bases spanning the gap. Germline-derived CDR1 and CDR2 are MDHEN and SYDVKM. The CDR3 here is CATEEPGGLGNQPQHF. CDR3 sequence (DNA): TGTGCCACCGAAGAGCCGGGGGGGCTGGGGAATCAGCCCCAGCATTTT.

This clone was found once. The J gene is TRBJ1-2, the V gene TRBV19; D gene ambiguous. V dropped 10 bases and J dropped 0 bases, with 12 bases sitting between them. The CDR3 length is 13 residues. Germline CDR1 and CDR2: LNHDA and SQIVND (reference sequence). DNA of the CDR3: TGTGCCACCAGAGGGATAGCTAACTATGGCTACACCTTC. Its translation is CATRGIANYGYTF.

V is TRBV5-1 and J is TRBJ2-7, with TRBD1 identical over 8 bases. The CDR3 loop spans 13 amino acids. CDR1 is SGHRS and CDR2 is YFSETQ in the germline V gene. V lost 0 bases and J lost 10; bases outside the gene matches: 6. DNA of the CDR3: TGCGCCAGCAGCTTGGGTCCTCAGGGGGCACAGTACTTC. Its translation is CASSLGPQGAQYF.

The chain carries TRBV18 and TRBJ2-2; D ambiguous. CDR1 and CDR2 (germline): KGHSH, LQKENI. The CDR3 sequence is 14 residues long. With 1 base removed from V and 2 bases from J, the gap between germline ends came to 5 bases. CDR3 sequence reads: CASSPRANTGELFF. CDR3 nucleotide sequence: TGTGCCAGCTCACCACGGGCAAACACCGGGGAGCTGTTTTTT.

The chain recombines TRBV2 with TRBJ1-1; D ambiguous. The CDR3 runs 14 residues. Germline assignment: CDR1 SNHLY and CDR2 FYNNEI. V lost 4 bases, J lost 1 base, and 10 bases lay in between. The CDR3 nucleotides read TGTGCCAGCAGTGGTGAAGCAGGGAACACTGAAGCTTTCTTT. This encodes CASSGEAGNTEAFF.

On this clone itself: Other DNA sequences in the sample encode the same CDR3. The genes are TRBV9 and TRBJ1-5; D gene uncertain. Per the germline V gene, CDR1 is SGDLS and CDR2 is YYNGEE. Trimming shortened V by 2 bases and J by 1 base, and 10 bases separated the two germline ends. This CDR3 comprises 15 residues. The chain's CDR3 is CASSVDGVSNQPQHF. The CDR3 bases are TGTGCCAGCAGCGTCGACGGGGTAAGCAATCAGCCCCAGCATTTT.

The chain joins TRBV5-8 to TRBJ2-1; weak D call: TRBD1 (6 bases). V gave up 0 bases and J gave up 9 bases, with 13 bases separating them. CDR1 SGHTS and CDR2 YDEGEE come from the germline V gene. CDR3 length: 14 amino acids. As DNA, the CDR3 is TGTGCCAGCAGCTTGGTTCTGGGGGCGGGTGAGCAGTTCTTC. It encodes CASSLVLGAGEQFF.

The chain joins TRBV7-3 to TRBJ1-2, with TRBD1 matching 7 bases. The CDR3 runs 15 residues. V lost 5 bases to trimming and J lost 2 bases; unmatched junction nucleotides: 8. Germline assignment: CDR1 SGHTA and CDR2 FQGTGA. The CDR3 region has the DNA TGTGCCAGCAGCCCAAAAGGGGGCCAGAACTATGGCTACACCTTC. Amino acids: CASSPKGGQNYGYTF.

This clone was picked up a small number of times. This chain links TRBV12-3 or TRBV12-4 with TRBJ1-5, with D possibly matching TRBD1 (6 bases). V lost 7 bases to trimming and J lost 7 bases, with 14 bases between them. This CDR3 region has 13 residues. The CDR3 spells CASTVRGGQPQHF. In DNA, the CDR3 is TGTGCCAGCACCGTCCGCGGGGGCCAGCCCCAGCATTTT.

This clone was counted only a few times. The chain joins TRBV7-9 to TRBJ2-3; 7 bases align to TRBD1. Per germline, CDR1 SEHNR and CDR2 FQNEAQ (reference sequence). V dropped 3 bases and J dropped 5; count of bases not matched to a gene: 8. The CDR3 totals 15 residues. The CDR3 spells CASSLTGKAVDTQYF. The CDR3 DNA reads TGTGCCAGCAGCTTGACAGGGAAGGCGGTAGATACGCAGTATTTT.

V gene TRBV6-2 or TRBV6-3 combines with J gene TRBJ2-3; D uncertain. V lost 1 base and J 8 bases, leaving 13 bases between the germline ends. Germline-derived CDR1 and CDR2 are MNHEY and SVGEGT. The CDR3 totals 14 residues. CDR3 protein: CASSYFEEVSTQYF. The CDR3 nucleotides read TGTGCCAGCAGTTACTTTGAAGAGGTCTCTACGCAGTATTTT.

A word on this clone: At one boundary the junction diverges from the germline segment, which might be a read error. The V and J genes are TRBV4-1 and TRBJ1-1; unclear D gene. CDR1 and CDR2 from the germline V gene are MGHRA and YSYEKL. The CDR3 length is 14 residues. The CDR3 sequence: CASRQGPVHTEAFF. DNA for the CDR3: TGCGCCAGCAGGCAAGGGCCCGTGCATACTGAAGCTTTCTTT.

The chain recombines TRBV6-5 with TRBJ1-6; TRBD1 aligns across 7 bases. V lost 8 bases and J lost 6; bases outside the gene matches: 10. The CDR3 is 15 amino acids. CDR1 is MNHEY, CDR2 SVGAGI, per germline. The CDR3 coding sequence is TGTGCCAGCTGTCTCCGACAGGGACCTAATTCACCCCTCCACTTT. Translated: CASCLRQGPNSPLHF.

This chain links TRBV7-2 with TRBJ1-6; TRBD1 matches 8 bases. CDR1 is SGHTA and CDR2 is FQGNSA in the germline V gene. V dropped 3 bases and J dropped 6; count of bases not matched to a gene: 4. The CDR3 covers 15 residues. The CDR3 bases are TGTGCCAGCAGCTTCGACAGGGGAGGTAATTCACCCCTCCACTTT. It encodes CASSFDRGGNSPLHF.

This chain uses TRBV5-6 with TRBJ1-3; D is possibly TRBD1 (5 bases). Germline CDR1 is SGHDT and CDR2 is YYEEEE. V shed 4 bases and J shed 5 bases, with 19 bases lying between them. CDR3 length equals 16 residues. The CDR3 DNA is TGTGCCAGCAGCCCATTAGGGAGGGGTGATAGAAACACCATATATTTT. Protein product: CASSPLGRGDRNTIYF.

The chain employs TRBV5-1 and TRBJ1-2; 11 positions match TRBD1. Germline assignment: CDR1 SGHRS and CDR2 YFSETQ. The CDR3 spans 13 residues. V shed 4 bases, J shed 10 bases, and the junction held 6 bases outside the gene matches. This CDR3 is CASSKGQGEDYTF. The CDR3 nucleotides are TGCGCCAGCAGCAAGGGACAGGGGGAGGACTACACCTTC. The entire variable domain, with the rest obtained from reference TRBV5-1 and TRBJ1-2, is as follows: KAGVTQTPRYLIKTRGQQVTLSCSPISGHRSVSWYQQTPGQGLQFLFEYFSETQRNKGNFPGRFSGRQFSNSRSEMNVSTLELGDSALYLCASSKGQGEDYTFGSGTRLTVV.

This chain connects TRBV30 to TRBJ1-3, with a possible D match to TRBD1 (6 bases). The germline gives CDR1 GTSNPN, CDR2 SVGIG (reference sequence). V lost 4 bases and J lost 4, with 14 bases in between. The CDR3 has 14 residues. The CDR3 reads CAWNPTGMGNTIYF. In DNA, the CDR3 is TGTGCCTGGAACCCTACAGGGATGGGAAACACCATATATTTT. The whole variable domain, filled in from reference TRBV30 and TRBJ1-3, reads SQTIHQWPATLVQPVGSPLSLECTVEGTSNPNLYWYRQAAGRGLQLLFYSVGIGQISSEVPQNLSASRPQDRQFILSSKKLLLSDSGFYLCAWNPTGMGNTIYFGEGSWLTVV.

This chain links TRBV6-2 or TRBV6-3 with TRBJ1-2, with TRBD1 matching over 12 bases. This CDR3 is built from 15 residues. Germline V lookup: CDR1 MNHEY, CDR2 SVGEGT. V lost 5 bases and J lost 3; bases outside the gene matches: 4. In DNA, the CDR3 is TGTGCCAGCAGTCTTGGGACAGGGGGCGACTATGGCTACACCTTC. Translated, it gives CASSLGTGGDYGYTF.

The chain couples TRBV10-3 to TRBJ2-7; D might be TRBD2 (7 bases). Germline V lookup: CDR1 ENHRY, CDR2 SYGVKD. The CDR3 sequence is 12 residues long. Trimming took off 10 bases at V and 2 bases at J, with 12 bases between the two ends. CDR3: CATGEGTYEQYF. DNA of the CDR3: TGTGCCACAGGGGAGGGGACCTACGAGCAGTACTTC.

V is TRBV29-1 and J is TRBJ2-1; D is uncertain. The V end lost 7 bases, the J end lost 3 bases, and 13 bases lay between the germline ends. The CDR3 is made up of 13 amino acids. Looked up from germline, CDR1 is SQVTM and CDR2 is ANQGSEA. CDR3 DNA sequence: TGCAGCGGAGCGCAGAGTCTCTACAATGAGCAGTTCTTC. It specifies CSGAQSLYNEQFF.

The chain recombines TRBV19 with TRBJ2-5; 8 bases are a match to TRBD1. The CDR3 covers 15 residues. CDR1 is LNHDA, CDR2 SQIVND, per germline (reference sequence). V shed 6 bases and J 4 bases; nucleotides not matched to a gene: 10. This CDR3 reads CASSGAGGLRETQYF. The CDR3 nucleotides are TGTGCCAGTAGCGGGGCAGGGGGCTTGAGAGAGACCCAGTACTTC.